This T cell receptor (beta chain) was sequenced during a study of cytomegalovirus exposure and HLA in healthy donors. Study-wide findings and caveats: One later analysis, an examination of the 100 to 150 validation repertoires, found that first-cohort TCR clusters tended to co-occur in them. Among TCR sequences, most were rare, though some public TCRs appeared in many donors. The study recorded around 160 TCR beta chains that were cytomegalovirus-associated.

Details on this clone: The antigen is undetermined.

Repertoires were generated with immunoSEQ multiplex PCR, while TCRdb's copy carries only in-frame clones and drops some. The sample includes about 58,000 clones, roughly 90% of them seen just once. The receptor's source is a man between 18 and 29 years old in good health and CMV-seronegative. Material: PBMCs.

CDR3 bases: TGTGCCAGCAGCCGTTTTAGCGGGAGCCATCCCTACGAGCAGTACTTC. It encodes CASSRFSGSHPYEQYF. The chain combines TRBV5-4 with TRBJ2-7; 9 bases line up with TRBD2. The CDR3 has 16 amino acids. The J segment lost 2 bases and the V segment lost 4 bases, leaving 10 bases of the junction unmatched. Germline CDR1 SGHNT, CDR2 YYREEE (reference sequence).